A selection of T cell receptor beta chains follows, all from one sample in a study of cytomegalovirus exposure and HLA in healthy donors. TCRdb's table, derived via immunoSEQ multiplex PCR, lists solely in-frame clones and lacks some. The sample holds some 180,000 clones, around three quarters seen once. Specimen: PBMCs. The receptor source for this set is a woman aged 30 to 39 in good health and CMV-seronegative. CDR3s include the opening cysteine and the closing phenylalanine or tryptophan. D genes are given only for firm matches. Some rows mark clone size as missing; the rest say once, few, many or name a class of expanded clone.

TRBV30	TRBD1	TRBJ1-4	once	CAWSVGQGYGTNEKLFF	TGTGCCTGGAGTGTGGGACAGGGGTACGGAACTAATGAAAAACTGTTTTTT
TRBV6-4	.	TRBJ1-5	.	CASSPRRQPQHF	TGTGCCAGCAGTCCTCGTCGGCAGCCCCAGCATTTT
TRBV27	.	TRBJ2-1	.	CASRPTPQGFYEQFF	TGTGCCAGCCGCCCCACCCCGCAGGGTTTCTATGAGCAGTTCTTC
TRBV15	.	TRBJ1-2	once	CATSRVGRGEIGYTF	TGTGCCACCAGCAGAGTCGGGAGGGGCGAAATTGGCTACACCTTC
TRBV10-1	.	TRBJ1-1	.	CASSPPGGTEAFF	TGCGCCAGCAGCCCCCCTGGGGGGACTGAAGCTTTCTTT
TRBV2	.	TRBJ1-5	few	CASSGLGGAGQPQHF	TGTGCCAGCAGTGGTTTAGGTGGAGCGGGTCAGCCCCAGCATTTT
TRBV7-8	.	TRBJ2-7	.	CASSRGTYYEQYF	TGTGCCAGCAGCCGGGGGACCTACTACGAGCAGTACTTC
TRBV2	.	TRBJ1-4	.	CASREVGNEKLFF	TGTGCCAGCAGGGAAGTCGGTAATGAAAAACTGTTTTTT
TRBV6-1	TRBD1	TRBJ2-5	.	CASTRTGLAETQYF	TGTGCCAGCACCAGGACAGGTCTGGCAGAGACCCAGTACTTC
TRBV13	TRBD2	TRBJ2-3	.	CASSLVTPLAGGHTDTQYF	TGTGCCAGCAGCTTAGTGACGCCCCTAGCGGGGGGGCATACAGATACGCAGTATTTT
TRBV2	.	TRBJ2-1	once	CASYRSGDSPYNEQFF	TGTGCCAGCTATAGATCGGGGGACAGTCCCTACAATGAGCAGTTCTTC
TRBV5-4	.	TRBJ1-2	once	CASSLAGGALGYTF	TGTGCCAGCAGCTTGGCGGGTGGGGCCCTGGGCTACACCTTC
TRBV7-9	TRBD1	TRBJ1-2	.	CASSLGTDYGYTF	TGTGCCAGCAGCTTGGGGACAGACTATGGCTACACCTTC
TRBV2	.	TRBJ1-6	few	CASRRWTDSSYNSPLHF	TGTGCCAGCCGAAGATGGACAGACAGCTCCTATAATTCACCCCTCCACTTT
TRBV5-6	.	TRBJ2-2	.	CASRPGILTGELFF	TGTGCCAGCAGACCCGGGATACTCACCGGGGAGCTGTTTTTT
TRBV6-1	TRBD1	TRBJ2-7	.	CASRDRGPSDEQYF	TGTGCCAGCAGGGACAGGGGGCCCTCGGACGAGCAGTACTTC
TRBV10-2	.	TRBJ1-5	few	CASRPPGLENQPQHF	TGCGCCAGCAGGCCACCGGGACTTGAGAATCAGCCCCAGCATTTT
TRBV5-6	.	TRBJ1-3	.	CASSDTSAGNTIYF	TGTGCCAGCAGCGATACAAGTGCTGGAAACACCATATATTTT
TRBV6-5	.	TRBJ2-2	.	CATERGLNTGELFF	TGTGCCACCGAAAGGGGGTTGAACACCGGGGAGCTGTTTTTT
TRBV9	.	TRBJ1-3	.	CASSPRQGDTRNTIYF	TGTGCCAGCAGCCCTCGTCAGGGTGATACTAGAAACACCATATATTTT
TRBV7-3	TRBD2	TRBJ2-1	.	CASGVGGIDEQFF	TGTGCCAGCGGGGTGGGGGGGATAGATGAGCAGTTCTTC
TRBV7-2	.	TRBJ1-2	once	CASSLARDYGEGYTF	TGTGCCAGCAGCTTAGCGCGCGACTACGGGGAAGGCTACACCTTC
TRBV12-5	TRBD1	TRBJ1-1	.	CASGLVTWDRKNTEAFF	TGTGCTAGTGGTTTGGTAACATGGGACAGGAAGAACACTGAAGCTTTCTTT
TRBV5-1	TRBD2	TRBJ2-2	few	CASSLAGGVATGELFF	TGCGCCAGCAGCTTGGCCGGGGGGGTCGCCACCGGGGAGCTGTTTTTT
TRBV7-9	.	TRBJ1-1	.	CASRGPDSLNTEAFF	TGTGCCAGCAGGGGCCCGGACAGCTTGAACACTGAAGCTTTCTTT
TRBV7-2	TRBD1	TRBJ1-2	.	CASSLWEGGEGYTF	TGTGCCAGCAGCTTATGGGAAGGGGGCGAAGGCTACACCTTC
TRBV19	TRBD2	TRBJ2-3	.	CASSTPGFTSGVTDTQYF	TGTGCCAGTAGTACCCCGGGTTTTACTAGCGGGGTCACAGATACGCAGTATTTT